This TCR beta chain was retrieved from a study of CD8 T cells in Susac syndrome. The T cells that were sequenced for TCR beta were CD8+ and CD4+ cells from blood. Each multiple sclerosis control was a treatment-naive patient with relapsing-remitting disease that was either stable or active. Negative isolation was applied to CD8+ and CD4+ T cells, and FACS enrichment was applied to TEMRA cells. Deletions cut 5 bases from V and 5 bases from J, with 19 bases between. CDR1 and CDR2 (germline): SGHVS, FNYEAQ. The CDR3 has 16 amino acids. Random hexamers primed reverse transcription of roughly 0.45 to 1 ug RNA. The amplification used immunoSEQ multiplex PCR on TCR beta CDR3; it spanned 54 Vbeta and 13 Jbeta. TCRdb ran MiXCR on the immunoSEQ multiplex PCR reads and lists one entry per CDR3 protein. This table holds approximately 280,000 distinct CDR3 sequences, about 85% found once.

The sample taken for sequencing was CD8+ T cells from PBMCs. V usage is TRBV7-6 and J usage is TRBJ2-1; tentatively, D is TRBD2 (6 bases). The sequence derives from a human donor with multiple sclerosis. This chain's CDR3 is CASSPTGSRRDNEQFF. The CDR3 DNA sequence: TGTGCCAGCAGCCCCACGGGTAGCAGGAGGGACAATGAGCAGTTCTTC.